Listed here are 3 T cell receptor beta chains from one sample, sequenced in a study of OX40 agonist ivuxolimab in advanced cancers. Assay used: immunoSEQ multiplex PCR; TCRdb lists only in-frame clones, some missing. The sample includes about 62,000 clones, around 85% seen only once; the top ten take 4%. Source: CD4+ or CD8+ T cells sorted from blood, taken in a trial of the OX40 agonist ivuxolimab. The receptors here all came from an adult with an advanced solid tumor such as melanoma, head and neck, liver or kidney cancer.

Worth noting for this clone: This CDR3 is also generated by other DNA sequences in the sample. This rearrangement joins TRBV27 to TRBJ2-7, with D perhaps being TRBD1 or TRBD2 (5 bases each). This CDR3 spans 13 amino acids. CDR1 and CDR2 from the germline V gene are MNHEY and SMNVEV (reference sequence). V gave up 3 bases and J gave up 2 bases, with 8 bases separating them. CDR3 nucleotides: TGTGCCAGCAGTTTCCAGGGACCCTACGAGCAGTACTTC. Amino acid sequence: CASSFQGPYEQYF.

This chain joins TRBV18 and TRBJ1-4; D possibly corresponds to TRBD1 (6 bases). Per germline, CDR1 KGHSH and CDR2 LQKENI. Between the trimmed V and J ends, which lost 3 bases and 0 bases, there was a span of 14 bases. The CDR3 has 17 amino acids. The CDR3 coding sequence is TGTGCCAGCTCACCGAATAGGGGGATTTCAACTAATGAAAAACTGTTTTTT. It specifies CASSPNRGISTNEKLFF.

The chain employs TRBV4-1 and TRBJ1-6; D is undetermined. This CDR3 has 15 residues. V was pared by 0 bases and J by 11 bases, with 14 bases between. The germline CDR1 and CDR2 sequences are MGHRA and YSYEKL. The CDR3 sequence is CASSQEVVRSTPLHF. CDR3 coding DNA: TGCGCCAGCAGCCAAGAGGTCGTCAGAAGTACACCCCTCCACTTT.